Included here is one TCR beta chain sequence, with context. This clonotype has ten or more counts. Its antigen target is currently unknown. Base qualities are not recorded, but no much larger clone differs from it by a single base. Cut back by 2 bases and 4 bases, the V and J ends lie 9 bases apart. Taken from the germline V gene, the CDR1 and CDR2 loops are SGHTA and FQGTGA. Including cysteine and phenylalanine, the CDR3 has 15 amino acids. Here the CDR3 DNA is all that survives: 45 bases in frame from base 1. The Immunoverse kit was used to build TCR libraries from around 420 ng RNA, with molecular barcoded adaptors covering alpha/delta and beta/gamma chains. TCR library preparation used the same RNA that was used for transcriptome sequencing. Sequencing of TCR libraries was carried out on an Illumina HiSeq 4000 with 2 x 150 cycles. As for the authors' bioinformatics: TCR reads were aligned to human V, D, J and C references and assembled into CDR3 clonotypes with MiXCR, including quality filtering and error correction. The tcR package in R was used for analysis of clonotype counts and gene usage diversity. For inspection of raw mapping reads, RNA-seq reads were mapped by STAR aligner version 2.5.3a onto GRCh37 of the human genome. To test how sequencing depth affects detected clonotypes, IR-seq fastq files were randomly downsampled with Seqtk 1.3. In TCRdb, the public reads were trimmed at Q25 with fastp and aligned with MiXCR, with productive beta chains retained. Rows matching on CDR3 protein sequence are summarized as one entry with the most common DNA and genes. TCRdb assigned the V and J calls; the authors' analysis was not used. This sample holds about 90,000 distinct CDR3 sequences; 9% to 15% were observed only once. The ten largest clones take up around 14% of the sample.

Each patient had bone marrow sampled at the time of active disease. Bone marrow mononuclear cells were isolated by Ficoll-Hypaque density gradient centrifugation. CD138-negative cells were obtained by negative selection after labeling with CD138 magnetic microbeads on a MACS separator, removing myeloma plasma cells. Flow cytometry with CD138 antibodies on an Attune NxT was used to check how pure the isolated cells were. Total RNA was extracted with TRIzol reagent and quantified with a NanoDrop spectrophotometer. Paired RNA-seq and IR-seq were performed on each patient's CD138-negative bone marrow sample. The data originate from a study of read filtering for tumor transcriptome and immune sequencing (dated by TCRdb to the early 2020s). With respect to the entire study: The cohort had 16 to 20 male and 11 to 15 female patients with a mean age of roughly 66 years, ranging from roughly 45 to 80. By revised international staging, 8 patients were R-ISS I, about 15 were R-ISS II and more than five were R-ISS III. Whole-transcriptome libraries were prepared with the TruSeq RNA Access Library Prep Kit after DNase treatment. TCR-region mapped reads per sample ranged from about 3.5 to 11 million with IR-seq versus only about 75 to 1273 with RNA-seq. Using the same bone marrow samples, the study ran both targeted immune repertoire sequencing and bulk whole-transcriptome sequencing and then compared the TCR repertoires from each method. A main aim was a read-filtering strategy for immune repertoire data, specifically whether clonotypes supported by a single read should be removed.

On the study overall, not on this receptor specifically: Single-read clonotypes made up around 80% of clonotypes but only roughly 3.6% of total reads in IR-seq, compared with approximately 75% of clonotypes and approximately 40% of reads in RNA-seq. Clonotypes were captured by IR-seq at much higher depth and more reliably than by RNA-seq, and smaller IR-seq throughput was sufficient for identification of most shared clonotypes. Rather than purified T cells, the sorted CD138-negative fraction was a mixed bone marrow immune population. Removing single-read clonotypes increased the correlation between IR-seq and RNA-seq shared clonotype proportions.

Sequencing used a population of CD138-negative cells sorted from bone marrow. In the paper's terms, the cell subset or site label means: bone marrow mononuclear cells depleted of CD138+ plasma/myeloma cells by negative magnetic selection. The V and J genes are TRBV7-3 and TRBJ2-6, with no reliable assignment of the D segment. This receptor was identified in a donor at least 40 years old with multiple myeloma. The sequenced DNA: TGTGCCAGCAGCTTAGGGATGTTGGGGGCCAACGTCCTGACTTTC. This translates into CASSLGMLGANVLTF.